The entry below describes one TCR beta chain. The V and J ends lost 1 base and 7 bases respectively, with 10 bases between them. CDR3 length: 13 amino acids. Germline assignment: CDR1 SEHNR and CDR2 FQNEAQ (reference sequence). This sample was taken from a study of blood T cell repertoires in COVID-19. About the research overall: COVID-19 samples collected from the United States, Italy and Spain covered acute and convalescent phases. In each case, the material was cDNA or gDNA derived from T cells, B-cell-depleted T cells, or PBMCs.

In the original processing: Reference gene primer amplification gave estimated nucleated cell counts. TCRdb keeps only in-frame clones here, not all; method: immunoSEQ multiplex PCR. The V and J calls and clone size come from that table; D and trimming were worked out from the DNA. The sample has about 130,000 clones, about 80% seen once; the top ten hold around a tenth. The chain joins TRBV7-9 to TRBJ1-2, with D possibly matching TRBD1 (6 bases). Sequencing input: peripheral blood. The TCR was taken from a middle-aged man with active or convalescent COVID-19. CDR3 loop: CASSLGQGPGYTF. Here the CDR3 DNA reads TGTGCCAGCAGCTTAGGCCAGGGGCCTGGCTACACCTTC.